This T cell receptor (beta chain) is drawn from a study of cytomegalovirus exposure and HLA in healthy donors. Study in general: According to later analysis, the same platform produced the 100 to 150 validation and some 680 first-cohort repertoires.

Only in-frame clones appear in the TCRdb table, and some are missing; sequencing was by immunoSEQ multiplex PCR. The data show approximately 80,000 clones, 80% to 95% seen once. V was pared by 3 bases and J by 2 bases, with 15 bases between. The CDR3 is made up of 15 amino acids. Germline CDR1 is SGDLS and CDR2 is YYNGEE. Turning to this clone: As yet, its antigen is unknown.

Findings and caveats of the study: Some 150 TCR beta chains were listed as cytomegalovirus-associated. Accounts indicate the classifier identified cytomegalovirus status with strong specificity and sensitivity. Many donors carried some public TCRs, although rarity characterized most TCR sequences.

J is TRBJ2-7 and V is TRBV9; tentatively, D is TRBD2 (6 bases). This TCR came from a woman under 40 in good health and CMV-seronegative. Sequences were obtained from PBMCs. In DNA form, the CDR3 reads TGTGCCAGCAGCGCAGGGAGGATTGGGCCCTACGAGCAGTACTTC. This codes for CASSAGRIGPYEQYF.